This T cell receptor beta chain derives from a study of blood T cells in healthy people across ages. Trimming removed 5 bases from V and 6 bases from J, with 10 bases in between. Germline V gene data show CDR1 as SQVTM and CDR2 as ANQGSEA. CDR3 length equals 12 residues. A second PCR of roughly 7 to 11 cycles used a sample-barcoded 5' primer and a J-beta primer mix. TCRdb recomputed calls from the 5' RACE reads with MiXCR, one row per CDR3 protein. The table includes 1.8 million or so distinct CDR3 sequences, roughly two fifths detected once. This clonotype was recorded once. The source material was blood. The rearrangement links TRBV29-1 to TRBJ1-4; D is unclear. The receptor was derived from a human donor in good health. CDR3 region: CSVLLTDEKLFF. The CDR3 nucleotides are TGCAGCGTTTTGCTGACGGATGAAAAACTGTTTTTT. Drawing the rest from reference TRBV29-1 and TRBJ1-4, the complete variable domain is SAVISQKPSRDICQRGTSLTIQCQVDSQVTMMFWYRQQPGQSLTLIATANQGSEATYESGFVIDKFPISRPNLTFSTLTVSNMSPEDSSIYLCSVLLTDEKLFFGSGTQLSVL.